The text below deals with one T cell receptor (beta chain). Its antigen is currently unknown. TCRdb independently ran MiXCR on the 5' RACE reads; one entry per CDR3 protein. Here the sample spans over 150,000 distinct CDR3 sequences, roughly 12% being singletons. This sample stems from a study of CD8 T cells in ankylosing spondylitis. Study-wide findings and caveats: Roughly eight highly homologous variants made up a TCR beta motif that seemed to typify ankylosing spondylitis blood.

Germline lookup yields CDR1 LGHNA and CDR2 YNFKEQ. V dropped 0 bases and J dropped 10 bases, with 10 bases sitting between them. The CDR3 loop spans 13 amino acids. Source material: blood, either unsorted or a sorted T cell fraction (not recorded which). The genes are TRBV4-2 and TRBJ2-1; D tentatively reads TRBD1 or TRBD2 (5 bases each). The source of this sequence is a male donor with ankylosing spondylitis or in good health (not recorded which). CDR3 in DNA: TGTGCCAGCAGCCAAGAGAGGGGACCAGAGCAGTTCTTC. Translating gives CASSQERGPEQFF.